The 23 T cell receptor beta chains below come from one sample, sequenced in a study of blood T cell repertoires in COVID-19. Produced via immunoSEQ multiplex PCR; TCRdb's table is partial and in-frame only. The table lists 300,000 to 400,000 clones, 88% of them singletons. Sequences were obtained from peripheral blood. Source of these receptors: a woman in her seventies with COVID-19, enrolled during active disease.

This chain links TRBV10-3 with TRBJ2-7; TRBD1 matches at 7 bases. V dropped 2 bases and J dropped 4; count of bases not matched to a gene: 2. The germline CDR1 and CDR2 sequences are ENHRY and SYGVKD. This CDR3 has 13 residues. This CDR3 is CAISEGQVYEQYF. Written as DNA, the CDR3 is TGTGCCATCAGTGAGGGACAGGTATACGAGCAGTACTTC.

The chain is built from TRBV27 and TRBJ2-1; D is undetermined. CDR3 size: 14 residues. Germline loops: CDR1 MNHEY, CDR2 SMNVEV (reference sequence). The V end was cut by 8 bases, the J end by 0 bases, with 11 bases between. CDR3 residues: CASLPKSSYNEQFF. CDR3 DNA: TGTGCCAGCCTCCCTAAGAGCTCCTACAATGAGCAGTTCTTC.

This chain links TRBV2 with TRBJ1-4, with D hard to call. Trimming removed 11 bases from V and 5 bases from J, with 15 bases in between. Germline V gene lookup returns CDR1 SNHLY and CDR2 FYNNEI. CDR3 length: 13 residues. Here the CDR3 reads CAQLRVGNEKLFF. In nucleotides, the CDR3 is TGTGCCCAACTGCGGGTAGGAAATGAAAAACTGTTTTTT.

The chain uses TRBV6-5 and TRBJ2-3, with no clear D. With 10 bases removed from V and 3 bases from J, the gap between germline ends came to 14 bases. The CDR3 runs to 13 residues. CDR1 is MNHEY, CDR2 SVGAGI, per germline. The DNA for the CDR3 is TGTGCCACTGCCTCCTACGAGACAGATACGCAGTATTTT. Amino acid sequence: CATASYETDTQYF.

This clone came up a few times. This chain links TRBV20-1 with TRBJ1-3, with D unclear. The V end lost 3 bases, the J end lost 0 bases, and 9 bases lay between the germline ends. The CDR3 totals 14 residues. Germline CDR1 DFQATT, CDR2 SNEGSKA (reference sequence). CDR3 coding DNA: TGCAGTGCTAGTCCTAGCTACTCTGGAAACACCATATATTTT. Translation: CSASPSYSGNTIYF.

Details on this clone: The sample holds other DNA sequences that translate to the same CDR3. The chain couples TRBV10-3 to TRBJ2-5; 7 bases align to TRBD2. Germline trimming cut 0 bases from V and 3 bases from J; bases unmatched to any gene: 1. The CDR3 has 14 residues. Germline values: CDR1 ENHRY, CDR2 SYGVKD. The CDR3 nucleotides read TGTGCCATCAGTGAGTCGGGGGGGGAAGAGACCCAGTACTTC. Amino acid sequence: CAISESGGEETQYF.

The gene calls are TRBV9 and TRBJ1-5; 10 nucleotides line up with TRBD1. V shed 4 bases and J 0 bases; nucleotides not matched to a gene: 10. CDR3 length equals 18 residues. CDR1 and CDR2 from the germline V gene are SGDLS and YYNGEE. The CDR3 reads CASSHRDRGDFSNQPQHF. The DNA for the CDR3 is TGTGCCAGCAGCCACCGGGACAGGGGCGACTTTAGCAATCAGCCCCAGCATTTT.

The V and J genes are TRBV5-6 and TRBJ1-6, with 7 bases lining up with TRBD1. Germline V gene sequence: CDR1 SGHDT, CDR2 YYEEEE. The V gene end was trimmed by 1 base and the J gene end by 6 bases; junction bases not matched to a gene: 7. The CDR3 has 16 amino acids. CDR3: CASSLLRDRFNSPLHF. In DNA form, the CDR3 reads TGTGCCAGCAGCTTGCTCCGGGACAGATTTAATTCACCCCTCCACTTT.

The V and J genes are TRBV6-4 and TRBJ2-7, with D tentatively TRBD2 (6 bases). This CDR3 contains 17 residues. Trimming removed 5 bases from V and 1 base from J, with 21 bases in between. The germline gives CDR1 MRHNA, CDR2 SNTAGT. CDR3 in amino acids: CASSLGLGGEWSYEQYF. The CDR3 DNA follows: TGTGCCAGCAGTCTTGGACTTGGCGGGGAGTGGTCCTACGAGCAGTACTTC.

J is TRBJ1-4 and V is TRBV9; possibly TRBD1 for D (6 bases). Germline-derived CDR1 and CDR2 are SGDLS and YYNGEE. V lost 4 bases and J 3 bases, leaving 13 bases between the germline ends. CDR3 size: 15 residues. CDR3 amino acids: CASSTRQDPNEKLFF. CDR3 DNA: TGTGCCAGCAGCACCAGACAGGATCCTAATGAAAAACTGTTTTTT.

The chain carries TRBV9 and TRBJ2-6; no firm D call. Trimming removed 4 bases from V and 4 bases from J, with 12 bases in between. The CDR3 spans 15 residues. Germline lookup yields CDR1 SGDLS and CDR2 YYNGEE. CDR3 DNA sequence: TGTGCCAGCAGCATCCAGGCTACCGGGGCCAACGTCCTGACTTTC. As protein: CASSIQATGANVLTF.

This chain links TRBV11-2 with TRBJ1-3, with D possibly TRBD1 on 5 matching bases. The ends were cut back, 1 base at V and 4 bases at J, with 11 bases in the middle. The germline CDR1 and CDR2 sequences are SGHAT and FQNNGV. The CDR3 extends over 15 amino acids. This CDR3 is CASSLGQGGGNTIYF. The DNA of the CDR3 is TGTGCCAGCAGCTTAGGGCAGGGCGGCGGAAACACCATATATTTT. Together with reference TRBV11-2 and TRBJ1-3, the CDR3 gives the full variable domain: EAGVAQSPRYKIIEKRQSVAFWCNPISGHATLYWYQQILGQGPKLLIQFQNNGVVDDSQLPKDRFSAERLKGVDSTLKIQPAKLEDSAVYLCASSLGQGGGNTIYFGEGSWLTVV.

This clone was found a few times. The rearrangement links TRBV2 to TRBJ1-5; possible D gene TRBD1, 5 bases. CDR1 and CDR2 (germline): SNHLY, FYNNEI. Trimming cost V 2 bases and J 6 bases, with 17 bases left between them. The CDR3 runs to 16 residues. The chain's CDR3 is CASSEQGGNLGQPQHF. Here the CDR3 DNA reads TGTGCCAGCAGTGAACAGGGAGGCAATCTAGGTCAGCCCCAGCATTTT.

CDR3 loop: CASSMALQGGGYTF. The CDR3 DNA follows: TGTGCCAGTAGTATGGCTCTCCAGGGGGGTGGCTACACCTTC. The rearrangement links TRBV19 to TRBJ1-2; TRBD1 aligns across 7 bases. Losses at the gene ends were 3 bases for V and 7 bases for J; bases not matched to a gene: 8. The CDR3 is 14 residues long. The germline V gene encodes CDR1 LNHDA and CDR2 SQIVND (reference sequence).

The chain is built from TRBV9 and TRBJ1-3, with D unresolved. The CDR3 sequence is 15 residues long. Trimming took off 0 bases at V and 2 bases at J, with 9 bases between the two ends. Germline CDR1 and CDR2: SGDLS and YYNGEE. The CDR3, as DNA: TGTGCCAGCAGCGTAGACACAGAAACTGGAAACACCATATATTTT. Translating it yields CASSVDTETGNTIYF.

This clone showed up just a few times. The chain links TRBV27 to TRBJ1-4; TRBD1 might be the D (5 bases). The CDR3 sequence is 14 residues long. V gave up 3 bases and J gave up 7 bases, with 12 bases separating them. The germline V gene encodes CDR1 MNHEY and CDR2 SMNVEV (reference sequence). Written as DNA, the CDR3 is TGTGCCAGCAGTTTGGGGGGGATAGGTGAAAAACTGTTTTTT. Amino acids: CASSLGGIGEKLFF.

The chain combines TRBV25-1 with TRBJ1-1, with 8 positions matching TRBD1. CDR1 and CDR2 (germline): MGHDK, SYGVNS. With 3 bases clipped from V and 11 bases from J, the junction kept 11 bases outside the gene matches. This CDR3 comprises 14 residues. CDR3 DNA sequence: TGTGCCAGCAGTGATTTTGCAGGGGGCGCGAGGGCTTTCTTT. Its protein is CASSDFAGGARAFF.

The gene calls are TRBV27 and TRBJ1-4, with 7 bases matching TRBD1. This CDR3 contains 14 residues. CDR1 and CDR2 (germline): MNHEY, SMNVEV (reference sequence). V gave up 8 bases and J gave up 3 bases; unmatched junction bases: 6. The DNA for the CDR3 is TGTGCCAGCGCCTCGACAGGGCCTAATGAAAAACTGTTTTTT. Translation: CASASTGPNEKLFF.

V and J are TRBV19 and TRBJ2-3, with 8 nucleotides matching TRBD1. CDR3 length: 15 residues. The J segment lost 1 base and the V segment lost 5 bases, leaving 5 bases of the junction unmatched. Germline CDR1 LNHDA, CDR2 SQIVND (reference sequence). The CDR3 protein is CASSLNRGGTDTQYF. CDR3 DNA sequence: TGTGCCAGTAGTTTAAACAGGGGGGGCACAGATACGCAGTATTTT.

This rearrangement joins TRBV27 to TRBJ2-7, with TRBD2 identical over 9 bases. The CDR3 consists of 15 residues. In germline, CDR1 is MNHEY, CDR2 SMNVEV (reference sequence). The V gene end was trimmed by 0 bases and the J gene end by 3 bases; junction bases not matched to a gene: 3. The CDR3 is CASSLSLAGSYEQYF. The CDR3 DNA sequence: TGTGCCAGCAGTTTATCGCTAGCGGGGAGCTACGAGCAGTACTTC.

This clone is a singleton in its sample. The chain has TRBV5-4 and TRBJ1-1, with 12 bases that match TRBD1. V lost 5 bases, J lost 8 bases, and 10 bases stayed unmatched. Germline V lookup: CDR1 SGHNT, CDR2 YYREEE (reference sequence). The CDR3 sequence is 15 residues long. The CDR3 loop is CASRSGTGGDGEAFF. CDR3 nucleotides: TGTGCCAGCAGGTCCGGGACAGGGGGCGATGGCGAAGCTTTCTTT.

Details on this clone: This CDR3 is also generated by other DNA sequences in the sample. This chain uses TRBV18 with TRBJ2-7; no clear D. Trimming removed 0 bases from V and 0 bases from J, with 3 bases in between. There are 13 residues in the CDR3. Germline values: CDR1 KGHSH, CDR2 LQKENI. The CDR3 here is CASSPPSSYEQYF. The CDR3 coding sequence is TGTGCCAGCTCACCACCCAGCTCCTACGAGCAGTACTTC.

The CDR3 DNA sequence: TGCAGTGAAGGAGACAATGAGCAGTTCTTC. It specifies CSEGDNEQFF. This chain links TRBV20-1 with TRBJ2-1; D is uncertain. CDR3 length: 10 residues. Per the germline V gene, CDR1 is DFQATT and CDR2 is SNEGSKA (reference sequence). The V end was cut by 7 bases, the J end by 5 bases, with 6 bases between.